The table lists the clone carrying this T cell receptor delta chain with many counts. Its antigen is undetermined. This entry belongs to a study of γδ T cells in repeated Plasmodium falciparum infection. TCRdb reanalysed the multiplex PCR reads via CATT. The table includes about 93,000 delta-chain clones, approximately 1% detected once. The CDR3 length is 14 residues. With 0 bases removed from V and 0 bases from J, the gap between germline ends came to 7 bases. The germline V gene encodes CDR1 GEAIGNYY and CDR2 EKD. Flow sorting of PBMC yielded separate Vgamma9/Vdelta2+ and Vdelta2-negative gammadelta T cell populations for bulk repertoire analysis. Notes on the study in general: Over time and infection, Vgamma9/Vdelta2+ repertoires remained highly stable and polyclonal.

This clonotype was obtained from a pool of human donors (malaria-infected and uninfected, not separated). Input material: gamma-delta T cells from blood. The genes are TRDV2 and TRDJ1, with D perhaps TRDD3 (5 bases). This CDR3 reads CACDTAGYTDKLIF. The CDR3 DNA reads as TGTGCCTGTGACACCGCTGGGTACACCGATAAACTCATCTTT.